This T cell receptor (beta chain) was identified in a study of blood T cells in healthy people across ages. The study's findings and limits: Higher diversity and more naive CD4+ cells were features of long-lived donors, compared to aged donors.

A remark on this clonotype: Antigen specificity is unknown. Possible read error: a much larger clone is one base away.

Then a second PCR, running roughly 7 to 11 cycles, was carried out with a sample-barcoded 5' primer and a J-beta primer mix. TCRdb used MiXCR to reprocess the 5' RACE reads, holding one entry per CDR3 protein. The sample gives roughly 680,000 distinct CDR3 sequences, over 40% of which show up once; about 13% is in the top ten. This sequence originates from a woman aged 80 or over in good health. What was sequenced was blood.

This CDR3 reads CASSQDISSYIEQFF. In DNA, the CDR3 is TGTGCCAGCAGCCAAGATATCTCCTCCTACATTGAGCAGTTCTTC. The genes are TRBV14 and TRBJ2-1; D gene uncertain. The germline V gene has CDR1 SGHDN and CDR2 FVKESK. The CDR3 sequence is 15 residues long.